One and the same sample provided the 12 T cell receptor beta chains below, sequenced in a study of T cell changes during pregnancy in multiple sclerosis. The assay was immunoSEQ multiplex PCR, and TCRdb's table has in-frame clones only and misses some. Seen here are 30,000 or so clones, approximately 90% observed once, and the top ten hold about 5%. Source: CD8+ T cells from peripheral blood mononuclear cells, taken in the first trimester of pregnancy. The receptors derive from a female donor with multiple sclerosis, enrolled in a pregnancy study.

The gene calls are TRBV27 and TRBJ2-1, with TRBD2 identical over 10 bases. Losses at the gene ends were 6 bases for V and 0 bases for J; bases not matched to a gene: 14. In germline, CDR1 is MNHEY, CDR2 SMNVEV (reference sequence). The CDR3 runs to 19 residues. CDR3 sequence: CASSPLLAGETISYNEQFF. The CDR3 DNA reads TGTGCCAGCAGCCCTTTGCTAGCGGGAGAGACAATCTCCTACAATGAGCAGTTCTTC.

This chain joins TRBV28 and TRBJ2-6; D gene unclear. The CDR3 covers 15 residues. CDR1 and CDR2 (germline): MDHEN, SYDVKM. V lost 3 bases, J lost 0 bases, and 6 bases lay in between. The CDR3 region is CASSFQNSGANVLTF. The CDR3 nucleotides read TGTGCCAGCAGTTTTCAGAACTCTGGGGCCAACGTCCTGACTTTC.

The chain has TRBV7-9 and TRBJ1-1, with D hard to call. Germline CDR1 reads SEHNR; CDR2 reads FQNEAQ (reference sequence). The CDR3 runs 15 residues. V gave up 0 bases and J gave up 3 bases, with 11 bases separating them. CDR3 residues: CASSLAEGWDTEAFF. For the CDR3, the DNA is TGTGCCAGCAGCTTAGCTGAGGGATGGGACACTGAAGCTTTCTTT.

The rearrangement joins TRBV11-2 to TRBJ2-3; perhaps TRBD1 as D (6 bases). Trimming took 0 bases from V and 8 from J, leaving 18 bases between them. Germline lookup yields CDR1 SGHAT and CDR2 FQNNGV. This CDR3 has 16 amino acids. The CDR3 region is CASSLDLGVEGGTQYF. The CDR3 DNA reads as TGTGCCAGCAGCTTAGATCTGGGGGTGGAAGGGGGTACGCAGTATTTT.

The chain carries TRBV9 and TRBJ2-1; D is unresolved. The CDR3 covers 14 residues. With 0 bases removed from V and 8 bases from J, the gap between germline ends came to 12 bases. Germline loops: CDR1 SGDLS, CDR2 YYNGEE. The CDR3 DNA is TGTGCCAGCAGCGTAGCTCGGATCGGGTATGAGCAGTTCTTC. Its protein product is CASSVARIGYEQFF. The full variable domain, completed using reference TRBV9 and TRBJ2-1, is DSGVTQTPKHLITATGQRVTLRCSPRSGDLSVYWYQQSLDQGLQFLIQYYNGEERAKGNILERFSAQQFPDLHSELNLSSLELGDSALYFCASSVARIGYEQFFGPGTRLTVL.

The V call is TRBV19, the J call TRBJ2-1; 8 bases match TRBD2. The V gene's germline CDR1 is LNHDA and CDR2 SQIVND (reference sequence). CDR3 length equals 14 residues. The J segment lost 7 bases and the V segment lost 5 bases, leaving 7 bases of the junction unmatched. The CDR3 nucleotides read TGTGCCAGTAGTCTCCCAGCGGGAGATAATGAGCAGTTCTTC. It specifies CASSLPAGDNEQFF. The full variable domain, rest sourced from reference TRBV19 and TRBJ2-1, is DGGITQSPKYLFRKEGQNVTLSCEQNLNHDAMYWYRQDPGQGLRLIYYSQIVNDFQKGDIAEGYSVSREKKESFPLTVTSAQKNPTAFYLCASSLPAGDNEQFFGPGTRLTVL.

In DNA form, the CDR3 reads TGTGCCAGCTCTCCCTCGGGAGGCGAGCAGTACTTC. It translates to CASSPSGGEQYF. The chain carries TRBV6-5 and TRBJ2-7; 7 bases are a match to TRBD2. The CDR3 is made up of 12 amino acids. Germline V lookup: CDR1 MNHEY, CDR2 SVGAGI. The junction had 7 bases not matched to a gene; V was cut back by 8 bases and J by 6 bases.

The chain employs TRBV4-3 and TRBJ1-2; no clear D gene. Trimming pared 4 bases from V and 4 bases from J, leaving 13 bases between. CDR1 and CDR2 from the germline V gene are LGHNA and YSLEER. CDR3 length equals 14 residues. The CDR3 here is CASSLEIGSYGYTF. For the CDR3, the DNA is TGCGCCAGCAGCCTTGAAATCGGGAGCTATGGCTACACCTTC.

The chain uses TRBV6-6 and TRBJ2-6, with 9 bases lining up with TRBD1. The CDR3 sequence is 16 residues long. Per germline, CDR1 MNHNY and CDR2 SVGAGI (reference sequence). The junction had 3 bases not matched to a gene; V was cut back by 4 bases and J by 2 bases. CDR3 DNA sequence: TGTGCCAGCAGTTTTTGGACAGGGGCTGGGGCCAACGTCCTGACTTTC. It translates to CASSFWTGAGANVLTF.

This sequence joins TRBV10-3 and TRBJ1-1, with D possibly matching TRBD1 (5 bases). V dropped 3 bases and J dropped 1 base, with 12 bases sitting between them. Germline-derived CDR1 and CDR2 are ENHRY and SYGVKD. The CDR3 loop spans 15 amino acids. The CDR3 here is CAISDYDRENTEAFF. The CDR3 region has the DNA TGTGCCATCAGTGATTACGACAGAGAGAACACTGAAGCTTTCTTT.

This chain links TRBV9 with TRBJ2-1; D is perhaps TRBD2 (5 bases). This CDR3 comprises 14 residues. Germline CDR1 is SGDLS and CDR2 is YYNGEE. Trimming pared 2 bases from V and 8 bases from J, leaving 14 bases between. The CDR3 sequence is CASSVGLTSDEQFF. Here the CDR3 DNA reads TGTGCCAGCAGCGTCGGACTCACTTCGGATGAGCAGTTCTTC.

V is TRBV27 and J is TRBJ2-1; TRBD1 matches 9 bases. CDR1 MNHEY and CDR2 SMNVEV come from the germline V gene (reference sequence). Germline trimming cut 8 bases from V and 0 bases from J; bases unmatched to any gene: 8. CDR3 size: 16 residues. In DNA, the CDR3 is TGTGCCAGCGGAACAGCGGACAGGGGCTCCTACAATGAGCAGTTCTTC. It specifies CASGTADRGSYNEQFF.